The rows below give T cell receptor beta chains drawn from one sample of a study of blood T cell repertoires in COVID-19. Clones were sequenced by immunoSEQ multiplex PCR, and TCRdb holds only the in-frame ones, with some missing. The top ten clones hold more than 1% of a sample with under 300,000 clones, roughly nine tenths of them seen once. The sample consisted of PBMCs or T cells enriched from blood (not recorded which). The receptor source for this set is a human donor in a cohort exposed to, infected with or recovered from COVID-19 (not recorded which). The donor label of this sample is uncertain. Each CDR3 is given with its conserved first and last residue. A D gene is named only where the DNA matches it firmly. Size values are once, few and many counts, or a class for expanded clones, and some rows have none.

V	J	D	size	DNA	CDR3
TRBV7-8	TRBJ1-6	-	-	TGTGCCAGCAGCTTTGGACGGGATAGCTCCTATAATTCACCCCTCCACTTT	CASSFGRDSSYNSPLHF
TRBV6-1	TRBJ1-2	-	-	TGTGCCAGCAGTGAAGCGCGAAGGGGTTATGGCTACACCTTC	CASSEARRGYGYTF
TRBV5-5	TRBJ1-6	TRBD1	-	TGTGCCAGCAGTTTATGGACAGGGGCGGATTCACCCCTCCACTTT	CASSLWTGADSPLHF
TRBV30	TRBJ1-1	-	-	TGTGCCTGGAGTGTACGAGGGAACACTGAAGCTTTCTTT	CAWSVRGNTEAFF
TRBV14	TRBJ1-1	-	-	TGTGCCAGCAGCCTTCGCGGGAACACTGAAGCTTTCTTT	CASSLRGNTEAFF
TRBV12-5	TRBJ2-7	TRBD1	-	TGTGCTAGTGGTTTGGTCGAACTCCCCGGGACAGCCTCCTACGAGCAGTACTTC	CASGLVELPGTASYEQYF
TRBV6-6	TRBJ2-1	TRBD2	-	TGTGCCAGCAGTCTTACTAGCGGGGGGGCTAGCTCCTACAATGAGCAGTTCTTC	CASSLTSGGASSYNEQFF
TRBV19	TRBJ1-5	TRBD1	-	TGTGCCAGTAGTTGGCAGGGGGAGAATCAGCCCCAGCATTTT	CASSWQGENQPQHF
TRBV7-2	TRBJ2-3	TRBD1	once	TGTGCCAGCACCCCCGGGACAGCACGCCGCACAGATACGCAGTATTTT	CASTPGTARRTDTQYF
TRBV20-1	TRBJ2-1	-	-	TGCAGTGCTAGTCCCACCCGGACTACAACCTACAATGAGCAGTTCTTC	CSASPTRTTTYNEQFF
TRBV19	TRBJ1-2	-	-	TGTGCCAGTACGCCAGGGAATGGCTACACCTTC	CASTPGNGYTF
TRBV7-9	TRBJ1-1	-	-	TGTGCCAGCAGCTTAGGCCATTCCGGCAGGGCACAGAGCACTGAAGCTTTCTTT	CASSLGHSGRAQSTEAFF
TRBV2	TRBJ1-2	-	-	TGTGCCAGCAAGGAGGCCCCGACGGGAACGGGTGGCTACACCTTC	CASKEAPTGTGGYTF
TRBV4-2	TRBJ1-4	-	-	TGTGCCAGCAGCCAAGATGGGGAACAGGGTATTCACGAAAAACTGTTTTTT	CASSQDGEQGIHEKLFF
TRBV25-1	TRBJ1-2	-	-	TGTGCCAGCAGTGGGACTCTCGCTTCCTATGGCTACACCTTC	CASSGTLASYGYTF
TRBV18	TRBJ2-4	TRBD1	-	TGTGCCAGCTCACCACTCGGGGCACCACCCCCTAGACAGGGGGCACCCAAAAACATTCAGTACTTC	CASSPLGAPPPRQGAPKNIQYF
TRBV2	TRBJ1-5	-	-	TGTGCCAGCAGTAGACAGAATAGCAATCAGCCCCAGCATTTT	CASSRQNSNQPQHF
TRBV5-1	TRBJ2-1	-	-	TGCGCCAGCAGCTTTAAAGGGGGATACAATGAGCAGTTCTTC	CASSFKGGYNEQFF
TRBV7-9	TRBJ1-1	-	once	TGTGCCAGCAGCTTTGGGCCGAACACTGAAGCTTTCTTT	CASSFGPNTEAFF
TRBV5-6	TRBJ1-2	TRBD1	-	TGTGCCAGCAGCTTGGCGGTGGACAGGGGAGAAGGCTACACCTTC	CASSLAVDRGEGYTF
TRBV14	TRBJ1-1	-	-	TGTGCCAGCAGCCTTTCTTTGAACACTGAAGCTTTCTTT	CASSLSLNTEAFF
TRBV20-1	TRBJ2-5	-	-	TGCAGTGCTAGTTCCCCTAGTCTTTACCAAGAGACCCAGTACTTC	CSASSPSLYQETQYF
TRBV18	TRBJ2-4	TRBD2	-	TGTGCCGCTGGGGAGGGAAACATTCAGTACTTC	CAAGEGNIQYF
TRBV7-2	TRBJ2-3	-	-	TGTGCCAGCAGCTTAAATCCGGCTAGCAGGTGGGGAGATACGCAGTATTTT	CASSLNPASRWGDTQYF
TRBV11-2	TRBJ2-2	TRBD1	-	TGTGCCAGCAGCTCCCGGACAGGGACGACCGGGGAGCTGTTTTTT	CASSSRTGTTGELFF
TRBV4-2	TRBJ2-3	TRBD2	-	TGTGCCAGCAGCCCCCAGGGGACTAGCGGGGGGGGGAGCACAGATACGCAGTATTTT	CASSPQGTSGGGSTDTQYF
TRBV5-1	TRBJ2-6	-	-	TGCGCCAGCAGCTTTACAGGGCCCGGGGCCAACGTCCTGACTTTC	CASSFTGPGANVLTF
TRBV7-2	TRBJ1-2	TRBD1	once	TGTGCCAGCAGCGACAGGGGACCGAGCTATGGCTACACCTTC	CASSDRGPSYGYTF
TRBV18	TRBJ1-1	TRBD1	-	TGTGCCAGCTCACCAAAACAGGGGGCCCTGAGCAGGTACACTGAAGCTTTCTTT	CASSPKQGALSRYTEAFF
TRBV30	TRBJ1-2	-	-	TGTGCCTGGAGTGTTGGCAGGGTTGATGGCTACACCTTC	CAWSVGRVDGYTF
TRBV6-5	TRBJ2-7	TRBD1	-	TGTGCCAGCAGAGACAGGGTGATCGGTTACTACGAGCAGTACTTC	CASRDRVIGYYEQYF
TRBV5-1	TRBJ2-5	TRBD2	-	TGCGCCAGCAGCTTCGGGGGGGCCCACGAAGAGACCCAGTACTTC	CASSFGGAHEETQYF
TRBV27	TRBJ2-1	TRBD2	-	TGTGCCAGCGCTATGCGGGGGGGCAATGAGCAGTTCTTC	CASAMRGGNEQFF
TRBV2	TRBJ1-1	TRBD1	-	TGTGCCACCGGACTGGGACAGCGAGCTTTCTTT	CATGLGQRAFF
TRBV5-1	TRBJ1-2	TRBD1	-	TGCGCCAGCAGCCCCGGGGACAGGGAAAGCGGCTACACCTTC	CASSPGDRESGYTF
TRBV19	TRBJ1-1	TRBD1	once	TGTGCCAGTAGTAGGACAGGGAGGATGAATACTGAAGCTTTCTTT	CASSRTGRMNTEAFF
TRBV9	TRBJ1-4	-	-	TGTGCCAGCAGCCCGCACACCTTAGGAGGCCCTAATGAAAAACTGTTTTTT	CASSPHTLGGPNEKLFF
TRBV19	TRBJ2-1	TRBD1	-	TGTGCCAGTAGTCCGACAGGGGTGGTCAATGAGCAGTTCTTC	CASSPTGVVNEQFF
TRBV30	TRBJ1-1	-	-	TGTGCCTGGAGTGTAATGGGGGGGGAAGCTTTCTTT	CAWSVMGGEAFF
TRBV18	TRBJ1-6	-	-	TGTGCCAGCTCACCGATCGACAGTTCCACCTCCTATAATTCACCCCTCCACTTT	CASSPIDSSTSYNSPLHF
TRBV4-2	TRBJ1-4	-	few	TGTGCCAGCAGCCAAGAGTCAGGGACTAATGAAAAACTGTTTTTT	CASSQESGTNEKLFF
TRBV29-1	TRBJ1-1	TRBD1	-	TGCAGCGGTGGGGACAGGGGAGCCACTGAAGCTTTCTTT	CSGGDRGATEAFF
TRBV30	TRBJ1-1	-	-	TGTGCCTGGAGTACACCCGTCCTGAACACTGAAGCTTTCTTT	CAWSTPVLNTEAFF
TRBV6-2/TRBV6-3	TRBJ1-5	TRBD1	once	TGTGCCAGCAGTAACACACCGGCCCCGACAGGGCGGCGACAGCCCCAGCATTTT	CASSNTPAPTGRRQPQHF
TRBV2	TRBJ1-2	-	once	TGTGCCAGCAGTCGAATTGGACAGAATCCAGGGAAATACTATGGCTACACCTTC	CASSRIGQNPGKYYGYTF
TRBV5-6	TRBJ2-3	TRBD1	-	TGTGCCAGCAGCTTGGGGGGGACAGGGTTGGCAGATACGCAGTATTTT	CASSLGGTGLADTQYF
TRBV6-5	TRBJ1-5	-	-	TGTGCCAGCAGATCGGACTCGCGTAGCAATCAGCCCCAGCATTTT	CASRSDSRSNQPQHF
TRBV20-1	TRBJ2-4	-	-	TGCAGTGCTAGTTCGGTAACAGACAGAAACATTCAGTACTTC	CSASSVTDRNIQYF
TRBV7-2	TRBJ2-2	TRBD2	once	TGTGCCAGCAGCCGGCCGGCCGGAAGCGGGGACACCGGGGAGCTGTTTTTT	CASSRPAGSGDTGELFF
TRBV19	TRBJ1-2	TRBD1	-	TGTGCCAGTAGTTCATGGACAGGGGGGGATTACTATGGCTACACCTTC	CASSSWTGGDYYGYTF
TRBV5-4	TRBJ1-2	-	once	TGTGCCAGCAGCTTCTCACAGGGTAACTATGGCTACACCTTC	CASSFSQGNYGYTF
TRBV24-1	TRBJ2-2	-	-	TGTGCCACCAGTGATTTAAGCACAGGTGGCGGTGACACCGGGGAGCTGTTTTTT	CATSDLSTGGGDTGELFF
TRBV19	TRBJ1-4	TRBD1	-	TGTGCCAGTAGTATGATGGGACAGACTAATGAAAAACTGTTTTTT	CASSMMGQTNEKLFF
TRBV14	TRBJ2-3	TRBD2	-	TGTGCCAGCAGCCAAGATAACGCCGGGGAGGGGGATACGCAGTATTTT	CASSQDNAGEGDTQYF
TRBV18	TRBJ2-3	-	-	TGTGCCAGCTCGCCGACTGGGGGGGCCACAGATACGCAGTATTTT	CASSPTGGATDTQYF